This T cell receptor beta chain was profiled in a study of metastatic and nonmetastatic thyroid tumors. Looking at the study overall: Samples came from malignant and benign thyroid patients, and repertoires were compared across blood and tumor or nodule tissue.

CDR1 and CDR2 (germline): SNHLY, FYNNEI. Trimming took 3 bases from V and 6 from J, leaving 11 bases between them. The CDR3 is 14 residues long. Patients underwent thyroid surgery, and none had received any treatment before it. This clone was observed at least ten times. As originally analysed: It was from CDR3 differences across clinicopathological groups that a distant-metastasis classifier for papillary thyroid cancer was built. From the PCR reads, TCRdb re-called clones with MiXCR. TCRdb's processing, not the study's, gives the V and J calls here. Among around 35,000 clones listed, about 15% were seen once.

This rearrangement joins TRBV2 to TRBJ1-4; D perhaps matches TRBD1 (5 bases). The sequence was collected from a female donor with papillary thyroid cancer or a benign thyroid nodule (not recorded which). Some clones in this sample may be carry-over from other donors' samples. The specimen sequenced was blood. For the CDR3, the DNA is TGTGCCAGCAGTGAGGGCAGGGCCTATGAAAAACTGTTTTTT. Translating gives CASSEGRAYEKLFF. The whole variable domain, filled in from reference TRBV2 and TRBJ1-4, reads EPEVTQTPSHQVTQMGQEVILRCVPISNHLYFYWYRQILGQKVEFLVSFYNNEISEKSEIFDDQFSVERPDGSNFTLKIRSTKLEDSAMYFCASSEGRAYEKLFFGSGTQLSVL.